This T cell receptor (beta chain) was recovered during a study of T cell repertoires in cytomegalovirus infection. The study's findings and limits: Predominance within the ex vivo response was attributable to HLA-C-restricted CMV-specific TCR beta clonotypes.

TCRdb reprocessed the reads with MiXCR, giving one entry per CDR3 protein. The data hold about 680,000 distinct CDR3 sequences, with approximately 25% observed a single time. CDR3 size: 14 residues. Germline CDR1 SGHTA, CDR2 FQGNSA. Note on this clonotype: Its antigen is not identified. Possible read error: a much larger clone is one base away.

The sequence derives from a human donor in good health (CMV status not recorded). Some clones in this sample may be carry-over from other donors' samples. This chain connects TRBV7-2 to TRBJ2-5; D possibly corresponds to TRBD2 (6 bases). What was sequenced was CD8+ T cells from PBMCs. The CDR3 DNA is TGTGCCAACAGCTTAGCGGACGGACAAGAGACCCAGTACTTC. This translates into CANSLADGQETQYF.